This T cell receptor beta chain is drawn from a study of OX40 agonist ivuxolimab in advanced cancers. About the study: With a range of roughly 20 to 79, age averaged roughly 60 years, and more than 75% were male.

CDR3 length equals 15 residues. Germline V lookup: CDR1 SGHVS, CDR2 FQNEAQ. The V segment lost 5 bases and the J segment 8 bases; nucleotides outside the gene matches: 11. Here immunoSEQ multiplex PCR was the method, and the copy in TCRdb shows in-frame clones only, minus some. Found here are about 100,000 clones, 90% of them singletons; the top ten hold about 0.31%. The source was CD4+ or CD8+ T cells sorted from blood, collected in a trial of the OX40 agonist ivuxolimab. The rearrangement joins TRBV7-8 to TRBJ2-2; 7 bases map to TRBD1. The receptor was isolated from an adult with an advanced solid tumor such as melanoma, head and neck, liver or kidney cancer. CDR3 residues: CASSPTGLGAGELFF. In DNA form, the CDR3 reads TGTGCCAGCAGCCCGACAGGGTTGGGTGCTGGGGAGCTGTTTTTT.